What follows is one TCR beta chain and its context. The data are from a study of cytomegalovirus exposure and HLA in healthy donors. The CDR3 has 17 amino acids. The germline gives CDR1 LNHDA, CDR2 SQIVND (reference sequence). The V segment lost 6 bases and the J segment 3 bases; nucleotides outside the gene matches: 10. The PCR employed 60 Vbeta primers together with 13 Jbeta primers. Sequencing used immunoSEQ multiplex PCR; TCRdb keeps in-frame clones, though not all of them. The profile shows around 150,000 clones, roughly three quarters of them singletons. The chain carries TRBV19 and TRBJ2-3, with 12 nucleotides matching TRBD1. The clonotype was recovered from a woman aged 40-49 years in good health and CMV-seronegative. The sequenced sample was PBMCs. The CDR3 reads CASSLLGQGAKTDTQYF. The CDR3 DNA sequence: TGTGCCAGTAGCTTACTGGGACAGGGGGCGAAGACAGATACGCAGTATTTT.